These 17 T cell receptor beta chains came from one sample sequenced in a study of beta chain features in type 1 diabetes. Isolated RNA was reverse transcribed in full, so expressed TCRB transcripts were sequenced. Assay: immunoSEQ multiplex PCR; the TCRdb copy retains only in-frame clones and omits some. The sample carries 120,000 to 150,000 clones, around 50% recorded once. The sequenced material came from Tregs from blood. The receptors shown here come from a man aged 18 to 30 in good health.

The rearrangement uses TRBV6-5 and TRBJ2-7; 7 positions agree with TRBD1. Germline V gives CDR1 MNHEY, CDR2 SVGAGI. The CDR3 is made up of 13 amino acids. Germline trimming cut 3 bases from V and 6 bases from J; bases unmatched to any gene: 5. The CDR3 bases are TGTGCCAGCAGTTATTTAGGGGGCCGCGAGCAGTACTTC. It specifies CASSYLGGREQYF.

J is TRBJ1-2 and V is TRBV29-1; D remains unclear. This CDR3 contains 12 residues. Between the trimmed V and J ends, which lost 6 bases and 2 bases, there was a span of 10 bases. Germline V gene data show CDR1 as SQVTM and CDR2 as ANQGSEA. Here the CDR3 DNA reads TGCAGCGTGAAGGAACAGAACTATGGCTACACCTTC. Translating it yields CSVKEQNYGYTF.

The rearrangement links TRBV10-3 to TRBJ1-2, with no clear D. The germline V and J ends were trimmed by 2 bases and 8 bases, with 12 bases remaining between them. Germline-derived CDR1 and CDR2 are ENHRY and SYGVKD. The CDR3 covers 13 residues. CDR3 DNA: TGTGCCATCAGTGAGGTCATCGGGTTCGGCTACACCTTC. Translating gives CAISEVIGFGYTF.

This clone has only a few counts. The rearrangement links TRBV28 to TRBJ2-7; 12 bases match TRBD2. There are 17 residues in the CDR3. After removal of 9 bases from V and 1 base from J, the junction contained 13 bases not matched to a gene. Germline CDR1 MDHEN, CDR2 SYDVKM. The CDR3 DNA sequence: TGTGCCAGTCGACTAGCGGGAGAAGGCTGGGCATCCTACGAGCAGTACTTC. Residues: CASRLAGEGWASYEQYF.

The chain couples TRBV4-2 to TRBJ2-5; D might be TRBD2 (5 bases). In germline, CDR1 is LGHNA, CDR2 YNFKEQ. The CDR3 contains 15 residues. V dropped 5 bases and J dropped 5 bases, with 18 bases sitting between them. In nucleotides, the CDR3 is TGTGCCAGCAGCTCCTCGGACTCCCAGATGGAGACCCAGTACTTC. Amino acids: CASSSSDSQMETQYF.

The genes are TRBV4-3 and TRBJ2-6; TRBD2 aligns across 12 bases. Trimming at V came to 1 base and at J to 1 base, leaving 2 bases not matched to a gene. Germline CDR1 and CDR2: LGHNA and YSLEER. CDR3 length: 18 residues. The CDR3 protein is CASSQGGLAGSGANVLTF. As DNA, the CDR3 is TGCGCCAGCAGCCAAGGTGGACTAGCGGGATCTGGGGCCAACGTCCTGACTTTC.

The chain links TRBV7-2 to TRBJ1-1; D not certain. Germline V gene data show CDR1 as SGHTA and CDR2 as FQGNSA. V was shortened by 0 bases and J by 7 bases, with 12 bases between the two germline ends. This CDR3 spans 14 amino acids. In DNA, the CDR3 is TGTGCCAGCAGCTTAGCACCGGGATACTTTGAAGCTTTCTTT. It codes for CASSLAPGYFEAFF.

The CDR3 DNA sequence: TGCAGCGTTGTATACAGGCGGTACACTGAAGCTTTCTTT. This encodes CSVVYRRYTEAFF. V usage is TRBV29-1 and J usage is TRBJ1-1, with D possibly TRBD1 on 5 matching bases. Germline loops: CDR1 SQVTM, CDR2 ANQGSEA. V lost 4 bases and J 3 bases, leaving 12 bases between the germline ends. This CDR3 has 13 residues.

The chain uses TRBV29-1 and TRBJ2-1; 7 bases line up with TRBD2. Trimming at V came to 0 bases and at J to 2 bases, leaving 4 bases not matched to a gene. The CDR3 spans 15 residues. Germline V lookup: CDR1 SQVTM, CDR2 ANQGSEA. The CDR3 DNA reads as TGCAGCGTTGAAGATCGGACTAGGACCTACAATGAGCAGTTCTTC. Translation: CSVEDRTRTYNEQFF.

The CDR3 nucleotides read TGCGCCAGCAGCTTGGTCGGGACAGGGCTCGACGAGCAGTACTTC. Its translation: CASSLVGTGLDEQYF. The chain carries TRBV5-1 and TRBJ2-7; TRBD1 matches 9 bases. Germline V gives CDR1 SGHRS, CDR2 YFSETQ. V shed 0 bases, J shed 5 bases, and the junction held 6 bases outside the gene matches. This CDR3 is built from 15 residues.

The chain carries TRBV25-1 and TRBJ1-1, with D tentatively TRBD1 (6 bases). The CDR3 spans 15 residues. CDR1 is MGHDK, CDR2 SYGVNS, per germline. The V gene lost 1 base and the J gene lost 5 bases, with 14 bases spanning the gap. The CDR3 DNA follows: TGTGCCAGCAGTGAATTGGGGGCAGGGGTAACTGAAGCTTTCTTT. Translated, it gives CASSELGAGVTEAFF.

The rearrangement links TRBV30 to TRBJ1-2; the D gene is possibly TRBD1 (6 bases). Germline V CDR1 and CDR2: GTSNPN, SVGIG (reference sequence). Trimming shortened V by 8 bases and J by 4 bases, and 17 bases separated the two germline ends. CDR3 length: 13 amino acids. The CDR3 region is CAARGQPSYGYTF. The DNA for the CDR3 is TGTGCCGCCAGAGGACAGCCGAGCTATGGCTACACCTTC.

CDR3 loop: CASAGQGYEKLFF. CDR3 DNA sequence: TGTGCCAGCGCGGGACAGGGCTATGAAAAACTGTTTTTT. The V gene is TRBV2, the J gene TRBJ1-4; 9 nucleotides line up with TRBD1. The CDR3 has 13 amino acids. V shed 8 bases and J 6 bases; nucleotides not matched to a gene: 4. The germline CDR1 and CDR2 sequences are SNHLY and FYNNEI.

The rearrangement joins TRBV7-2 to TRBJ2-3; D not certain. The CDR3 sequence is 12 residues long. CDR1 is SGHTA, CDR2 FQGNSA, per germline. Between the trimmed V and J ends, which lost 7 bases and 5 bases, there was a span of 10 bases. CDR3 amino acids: CASTLSGDTQYF. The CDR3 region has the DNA TGTGCCAGCACCCTTAGTGGAGATACGCAGTATTTT.

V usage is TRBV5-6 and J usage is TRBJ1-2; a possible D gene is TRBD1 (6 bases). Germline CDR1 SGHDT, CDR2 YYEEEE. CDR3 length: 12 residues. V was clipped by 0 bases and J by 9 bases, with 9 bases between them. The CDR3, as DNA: TGTGCCAGCAGCTTGGGACAGGCCCGCTACACCTTC. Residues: CASSLGQARYTF.

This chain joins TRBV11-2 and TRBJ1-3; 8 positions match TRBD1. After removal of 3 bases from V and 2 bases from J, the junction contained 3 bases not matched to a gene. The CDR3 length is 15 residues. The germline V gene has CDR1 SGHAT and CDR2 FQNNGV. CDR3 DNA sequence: TGTGCCAGCAGCTTTGACAGGGGAACTGGAAACACCATATATTTT. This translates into CASSFDRGTGNTIYF.

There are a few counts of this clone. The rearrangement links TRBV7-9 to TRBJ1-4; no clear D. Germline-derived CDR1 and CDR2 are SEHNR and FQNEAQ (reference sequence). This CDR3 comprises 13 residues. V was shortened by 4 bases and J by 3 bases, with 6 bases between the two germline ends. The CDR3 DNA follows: TGTGCCAGCAGCTCCGAGGCTAATGAAAAACTGTTTTTT. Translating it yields CASSSEANEKLFF.